This T cell receptor (beta chain) appears in the sequencing data of a study of blood T cells in healthy people across ages. Study-wide points: The study could not conclusively compare naive and antigen-experienced cells, given its unsorted PBMCs.

With respect to this clonotype: What it binds is unknown.

A sample-barcoded 5' primer and a J-beta primer mix were used in a second PCR of roughly 7 to 11 cycles. TCRdb fed the 5' RACE reads into MiXCR, producing one record per CDR3 protein. The sample lists approximately 960,000 distinct CDR3 sequences; about 27% were seen once. CDR1 is SGDLS and CDR2 is YYNGEE in the germline V gene. The V gene end was trimmed by 2 bases and the J gene end by 1 base; junction bases not matched to a gene: 8. The CDR3 has 17 amino acids. The authors isolated at least 7 million PBMCs per sample. The same data also went into a second study, on T cells of mothers and their children. That report notes: Over 8 million reads per mother and 2.5 million to 3.5 million per child were obtained.

The clonotype originates from a woman between 35 and 50 years old in good health. The sample was blood. The rearrangement links TRBV9 to TRBJ2-4, with 8 positions matching TRBD1. The CDR3 DNA sequence: TGTGCCAGCAGCGTCAAAGGTGGGGACAGGGCCAAAAACATTCAGTACTTC. Its translation: CASSVKGGDRAKNIQYF.